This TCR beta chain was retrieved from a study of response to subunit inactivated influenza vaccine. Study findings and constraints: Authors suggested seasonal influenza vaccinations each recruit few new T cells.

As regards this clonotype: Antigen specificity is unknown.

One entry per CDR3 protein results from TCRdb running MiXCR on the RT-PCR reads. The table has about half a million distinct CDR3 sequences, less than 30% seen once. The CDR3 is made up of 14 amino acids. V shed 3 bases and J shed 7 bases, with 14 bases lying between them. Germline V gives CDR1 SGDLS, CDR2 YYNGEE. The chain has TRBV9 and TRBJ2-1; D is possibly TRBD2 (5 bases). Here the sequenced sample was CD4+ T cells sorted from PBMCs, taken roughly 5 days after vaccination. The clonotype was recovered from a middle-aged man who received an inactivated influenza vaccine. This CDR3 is CASSATSSLNEQFF. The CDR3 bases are TGTGCCAGCAGCGCCACGTCTAGCTTGAATGAGCAGTTCTTC.